The clone carrying this T cell receptor beta chain was seen a few times. Its specificity is unknown. Described time point: week 47, end of study. What each vaccine dose contained was 300 ug of mutant IDH1 20-mer peptide, accompanied by topical imiquimod. This specimen comes from a study of a mutant IDH1 vaccine in newly diagnosed glioma. Study details: Following radiotherapy alone, or alongside temozolomide cycles, vaccination was started after an interval of 4-6 weeks. Participants attended visit V12, the safety follow-up, at week 35, and then attended visit V13 at week 47.

The germline V gene encodes CDR1 LNHDA and CDR2 SQIVND (reference sequence). CDR3 length equals 14 residues. The J segment lost 9 bases and the V segment lost 4 bases, leaving 7 bases of the junction unmatched. Clones were sequenced by immunoSEQ multiplex PCR, and TCRdb holds only the in-frame ones, with some missing. The profile shows approximately 35,000 clones, about 93% of them singletons. The rearrangement joins TRBV19 to TRBJ2-1; TRBD2 matches 9 bases. The source was PBMCs, collected from a glioma patient whose treatment included an IDH1 peptide vaccine. This receptor was obtained from a woman aged 40-49 years with glioma. The CDR3 spells CASSTGLAFTEQFF. The CDR3 DNA is TGTGCCAGTAGTACGGGACTAGCTTTCACTGAGCAGTTCTTC. The whole variable domain, remainder taken from reference TRBV19 and TRBJ2-1, is DGGITQSPKYLFRKEGQNVTLSCEQNLNHDAMYWYRQDPGQGLRLIYYSQIVNDFQKGDIAEGYSVSREKKESFPLTVTSAQKNPTAFYLCASSTGLAFTEQFFGPGTRLTVL.